The present entry profiles one TCR beta chain with its context. Its target antigen remains unknown. No clone much larger than this one lies a single base away; base qualities are absent. This entry comes from a study of control samples from healthy donors and cancer patients (dated by TCRdb to the early 2020s). The library relied on the immunoSEQ multiplex PCR assay. In TCRdb, the immuneACCESS table is reduced to in-frame sequences with V and J assigned. These tables do not hold every clone; where another copy was compared, an unresolved V gene accounts for under half, and the others remain unexplained. For this sample there are some 21,000 clones; approximately 85% appear just once. Of the sample, over 35% is held by the ten largest clones. Trimming at the junction amounts to 2 bases on V and 5 bases on J, and the germline ends lie 15 bases apart. CDR1 and CDR2, looked up from the germline V gene, are SGHTA and FQGNSA. The CDR3 has 15 amino acids, counting the end cysteine and phenylalanine. Here the CDR3 DNA is all that survives: 45 bases in frame from base 1.

The clonotype originates from a man aged 60 to 75 with head and neck cancer. The V and J segments used are TRBV7-2 and TRBJ2-5; tentative D gene TRBD2, with 6 bases matching. Material: PBMCs. The CDR3 amino acid sequence is: CASSLSKGRRETQYF. The DNA reads as follows: TGTGCCAGCAGCTTAAGTAAGGGGAGGAGGGAGACCCAGTACTTC. The full variable domain, with segments outside the CDR3 supplied by the reference TRBV7-2 and TRBJ2-5 proteins, appears as GAGVSQSPSNKVTEKGKDVELRCDPISGHTALYWYRQSLGQGLEFLIYFQGNSAPDKSGLPSDRFSAERTGGSVSTLTIQRTQQEDSAVYLCASSLSKGRRETQYFGPGTRLLVL.